These T cell receptor beta chains were read from a single sample in a study of cytomegalovirus exposure and HLA in healthy donors. TCRdb's copy holds only in-frame clones and misses some; the assay was immunoSEQ multiplex PCR. The table shows around 70,000 clones, with about 95% occurring only once. The sequenced sample was PBMCs. The receptor set was obtained from a woman between 18 and 29 years old in good health and CMV-seronegative. The CDR3 runs from the conserved cysteine through the conserved F or W. A D gene is named only where the DNA matches it firmly. A clone size is listed for some rows: how often the clone was seen (once, few, many), or a class if it is expanded.

d_call	v_call	j_call	clone_size	cdr3_aa	cdr3_nt
NA	TRBV19	TRBJ1-1	NA	CASSIDRGAEAFF	TGTGCCAGTAGTATAGATCGAGGTGCTGAAGCTTTCTTT
NA	TRBV28	TRBJ2-5	NA	CASSLSRVETQYF	TGTGCCAGCAGTTTGTCCAGGGTAGAGACCCAGTACTTC
TRBD1	TRBV25-1	TRBJ1-4	NA	CASSRGQGNEKLFF	TGTGCCAGCAGCAGGGGACAGGGAAATGAAAAACTGTTTTTT
NA	TRBV29-1	TRBJ1-2	NA	CSVVPLGGYGYTF	TGCAGCGTTGTGCCCCTGGGGGGCTATGGCTACACCTTC
TRBD1	TRBV5-5	TRBJ1-6	NA	CASSLTGTGKSPLHF	TGTGCCAGCAGCCTAACCGGGACAGGGAAGTCACCCCTCCACTTT
TRBD1	TRBV6-1	TRBJ2-7	NA	CASSERQGGSYEQYF	TGTGCCAGCAGTGAAAGACAGGGGGGCTCCTACGAGCAGTACTTC
TRBD2	TRBV18	TRBJ2-1	NA	CASSPRGLADYNEQFF	TGTGCCAGCTCACCACGGGGACTAGCGGACTACAATGAGCAGTTCTTC
NA	TRBV15	TRBJ1-1	NA	CATSRDRGTGAPEAFF	TGTGCCACCAGCAGAGATAGGGGAACGGGAGCCCCTGAAGCTTTCTTT
NA	TRBV9	TRBJ1-2	NA	CASSVTPGSIPGYTF	TGTGCCAGCAGCGTAACCCCGGGGAGTATTCCTGGCTACACCTTC
NA	TRBV18	TRBJ2-2	NA	CASSLGQTNTGELFF	TGTGCCAGCTCGTTAGGACAGACGAACACCGGGGAGCTGTTTTTT
TRBD1	TRBV14	TRBJ2-1	NA	CASSRDRGTYNEQFF	TGTGCCAGCAGCAGGGACAGGGGTACCTACAATGAGCAGTTCTTC
NA	TRBV4-3	TRBJ1-3	NA	CASSQDLANTGHSGNTIYF	TGCGCCAGCAGCCAAGATCTGGCTAACACAGGGCACTCTGGAAACACCATATATTTT
NA	TRBV30	TRBJ1-1	NA	CAWSVLRHDSWNTEAFF	TGTGCCTGGAGTGTACTTCGGCATGACAGTTGGAACACTGAAGCTTTCTTT
NA	TRBV7-3	TRBJ2-3	NA	CASSLSGSGRRTDTQYF	TGTGCCAGCAGCTTAAGCGGTAGCGGCCGCCGCACAGATACGCAGTATTTT
NA	TRBV27	TRBJ1-1	once	CASNTDRLNTEAFF	TGTGCCAGCAATACAGACAGGTTGAACACTGAAGCTTTCTTT
TRBD1	TRBV7-9	TRBJ1-1	NA	CASSQWRQGNTEAFF	TGTGCCAGCAGCCAATGGAGACAGGGGAACACTGAAGCTTTCTTT
NA	TRBV28	TRBJ1-6	NA	CASSRTGTYYSPLHF	TGTGCCAGCAGCCGAACCGGGACATACTATTCACCCCTCCACTTT
TRBD1	TRBV28	TRBJ1-6	NA	CASSKDRGRSPLHF	TGTGCCAGCAGTAAGGACAGGGGGCGATCACCCCTCCACTTT
NA	TRBV28	TRBJ1-5	NA	CASSFLRTYLNQPQHF	TGTGCCAGCAGTTTTCTGAGGACATATCTCAATCAGCCCCAGCATTTT
TRBD1	TRBV6-5	TRBJ2-7	NA	CASRPGQGQHEQYF	TGTGCCAGCAGGCCGGGACAGGGACAACACGAGCAGTACTTC
TRBD1	TRBV10-3	TRBJ1-4	NA	CAISETPPTGVRVVNEKLFF	TGTGCCATCAGTGAGACCCCCCCGACAGGGGTACGGGTTGTTAATGAAAAACTGTTTTTT
TRBD2	TRBV9	TRBJ2-5	once	CASTPGGTSGESQYF	TGTGCCAGCACCCCGGGGGGGACTAGCGGGGAATCCCAGTACTTC
NA	TRBV27	TRBJ1-3	NA	CASSFAGRSGNTIYF	TGTGCCAGCAGTTTTGCAGGCCGCTCTGGAAACACCATATATTTT
NA	TRBV7-8	TRBJ1-1	NA	CASSLERGYTEAFF	TGTGCCAGCAGCCTTGAGAGGGGGTACACTGAAGCTTTCTTT
TRBD2	TRBV6-6	TRBJ2-7	NA	CASSYSTSAYEQYF	TGTGCCAGCAGTTACTCGACTAGCGCCTACGAGCAGTACTTC
TRBD2	TRBV5-4	TRBJ2-5	NA	CASSVLAGERGETQYF	TGTGCCAGCAGCGTACTAGCGGGGGAAAGGGGAGAGACCCAGTACTTC
NA	TRBV5-1	TRBJ1-1	once	CASSAGVDNWDTEAFF	TGCGCCAGCAGCGCGGGGGTGGACAATTGGGACACTGAAGCTTTCTTT
NA	TRBV25-1	TRBJ1-2	NA	CASSESPGGYTF	TGTGCCAGCAGTGAATCGCCAGGAGGCTACACCTTC
NA	TRBV29-1	TRBJ1-1	NA	CSVERRGLAEAFF	TGCAGCGTTGAAAGGCGAGGGCTCGCTGAAGCTTTCTTT
NA	TRBV6-6	TRBJ2-3	NA	CASSYSASAPGDTQYF	TGTGCCAGCAGTTACTCGGCTAGCGCACCAGGGGATACGCAGTATTTT
NA	TRBV28	TRBJ2-5	NA	CAISGTSKETQYF	TGTGCCATCTCCGGGACATCGAAAGAGACCCAGTACTTC
NA	TRBV28	TRBJ1-1	NA	CASRALAPEAFF	TGTGCCAGCAGGGCCCTTGCACCTGAAGCTTTCTTT
TRBD1	TRBV10-3	TRBJ2-7	NA	CAISSTGEQYF	TGTGCCATCAGTTCGACAGGGGAGCAGTACTTC
NA	TRBV9	TRBJ1-1	NA	CASSVGAHTEAFF	TGTGCCAGCAGCGTTGGGGCGCACACTGAAGCTTTCTTT
NA	TRBV4-1	TRBJ2-1	NA	CASSQRQGWDEQFF	TGCGCCAGCAGCCAAAGGCAGGGGTGGGATGAGCAGTTCTTC
NA	TRBV5-1	TRBJ2-7	NA	CASSLAPGISYEQYF	TGCGCCAGCAGCTTGGCACCGGGGATCTCCTACGAGCAGTACTTC
NA	TRBV5-4	TRBJ2-2	NA	CASSLGRYTGELFF	TGTGCCAGCAGCTTGGGTCGGTACACCGGGGAGCTGTTTTTT
NA	TRBV29-1	TRBJ1-2	NA	CSVEGQVGYGYTF	TGCAGCGTTGAAGGACAGGTCGGCTATGGCTACACCTTC
NA	TRBV28	TRBJ2-7	NA	CASRRSGGLYEQYF	TGTGCCAGCAGAAGATCGGGGGGCCTTTACGAGCAGTACTTC
TRBD1	TRBV28	TRBJ1-5	NA	CASSDHRDRGNQPQHF	TGTGCCAGCAGTGACCACAGGGACAGGGGCAATCAGCCCCAGCATTTT
TRBD2	TRBV30	TRBJ2-2	NA	CAWSSGGSDTGELFF	TGTGCCTGGAGTAGCGGGGGGTCTGACACCGGGGAGCTGTTTTTT
NA	TRBV28	TRBJ1-1	NA	CASSSGLPDTEAFF	TGTGCCAGCAGTTCGGGACTCCCGGACACTGAAGCTTTCTTT
NA	TRBV27	TRBJ1-2	NA	CASSLVSSNYGYTF	TGTGCCAGCAGTTTAGTAAGCTCTAACTATGGCTACACCTTC
TRBD1	TRBV5-8	TRBJ2-7	NA	CASSSGDSIKQYF	TGTGCCAGCAGCTCCGGGGACAGCATTAAGCAGTACTTC
TRBD1	TRBV11-2	TRBJ2-7	NA	CASSPRQGSLYEQYF	TGTGCCAGCAGCCCCCGACAGGGGAGTTTGTACGAGCAGTACTTC
TRBD1	TRBV16	TRBJ2-2	NA	CASSPRQGIVAGELFF	TGTGCCAGCAGCCCACGACAGGGGATAGTGGCCGGGGAGCTGTTTTTT
TRBD1	TRBV19	TRBJ1-1	NA	CASSSMTGTEAFF	TGTGCCAGTAGTAGCATGACAGGGACTGAAGCTTTCTTT